The 24 T cell receptor beta chains listed next were all sequenced from one sample in a study of CD8+ T cells in alopecia areata. Extracted from the samples, RNA was reverse transcribed into cDNA to serve as the sequencing template. The data were produced by immunoSEQ multiplex PCR, yet TCRdb's version contains in-frame clones alone and is incomplete. The sample has approximately 150,000 clones, about 72% seen once. The material was CD8+ T cells sorted from blood, obtained at week 0. The receptors shown here come from a human donor with alopecia areata.

V usage is TRBV4-1 and J usage is TRBJ1-2; 7 positions agree with TRBD1. Per the germline V gene, CDR1 is MGHRA and CDR2 is YSYEKL. This CDR3 is 14 amino acids long. The V gene end was trimmed by 6 bases and the J gene end by 4 bases; junction bases not matched to a gene: 8. The DNA of the CDR3 is TGCGCCAGCAGAAAAGAGGGGGCGGGCTATGGCTACACCTTC. Its protein product is CASRKEGAGYGYTF.

This chain links TRBV27 with TRBJ1-2, with a tentative D call TRBD1 (5 bases). Deletions cut 0 bases from V and 4 bases from J, with 6 bases between. Germline values: CDR1 MNHEY, CDR2 SMNVEV (reference sequence). This CDR3 has 13 amino acids. The CDR3 bases are TGTGCCAGCAGTTTATCAGGGACCTATGGCTACACCTTC. Protein: CASSLSGTYGYTF.

The genes are TRBV11-2 and TRBJ2-7; 9 nucleotides line up with TRBD1. CDR1 is SGHAT, CDR2 FQNNGV, per germline. CDR3 length: 13 residues. With 5 bases clipped from V and 5 bases from J, the junction kept 4 bases outside the gene matches. The CDR3 DNA reads TGTGCCAGCAGCCGGACAGGGGCGGACGAGCAGTACTTC. Its protein is CASSRTGADEQYF. Using reference TRBV11-2 and TRBJ2-7 for the parts outside the CDR3, the full variable domain is EAGVAQSPRYKIIEKRQSVAFWCNPISGHATLYWYQQILGQGPKLLIQFQNNGVVDDSQLPKDRFSAERLKGVDSTLKIQPAKLEDSAVYLCASSRTGADEQYFGPGTRLTVT.

This clone was seen more than once but under ten times. This chain uses TRBV27 with TRBJ1-1; D call uncertain. The germline V and J ends were trimmed by 4 bases and 6 bases, with 6 bases remaining between them. This CDR3 has 11 residues. Germline assignment: CDR1 MNHEY and CDR2 SMNVEV (reference sequence). CDR3 coding DNA: TGTGCCAGCAGTTCGACATCTGAAGCTTTCTTT. Its translation is CASSSTSEAFF.

The rearrangement uses TRBV13 and TRBJ2-7; D is perhaps TRBD2 (5 bases). The CDR3 covers 13 residues. V shed 5 bases and J shed 6 bases, with 14 bases lying between them. Germline loops: CDR1 PRHDT, CDR2 FYEKMQ (reference sequence). The chain's CDR3 is CASSAGVGREQYF. CDR3 in DNA: TGTGCCAGCAGCGCCGGGGTGGGCCGCGAGCAGTACTTC.

DNA of the CDR3: TGTGCCAGCAGTTACTCGAATCAGGGGTGGTATGGCTACACCTTC. This encodes CASSYSNQGWYGYTF. The chain joins TRBV6-5 to TRBJ1-2; a possible D gene is TRBD1 (6 bases). The V end lost 0 bases, the J end lost 5 bases, and 13 bases lay between the germline ends. Looked up from germline, CDR1 is MNHEY and CDR2 is SVGAGI. There are 15 residues in the CDR3.

V and J are TRBV2 and TRBJ2-7; D is unresolved. The CDR3 runs to 18 residues. Germline CDR1 reads SNHLY; CDR2 reads FYNNEI. With 4 bases removed from V and 0 bases from J, the gap between germline ends came to 22 bases. CDR3 sequence reads: CASSGRDSRTASSYEQYF. CDR3 sequence (DNA): TGTGCCAGCAGTGGAAGGGATAGCAGGACCGCGAGCTCCTACGAGCAGTACTTC.

This clone was seen only a few times. This chain connects TRBV6-6 to TRBJ1-2, with D possibly TRBD1 on 5 matching bases. V shed 7 bases and J shed 1 base, with 13 bases lying between them. The germline gives CDR1 MNHNY, CDR2 SVGAGI (reference sequence). The CDR3 contains 14 residues. The CDR3 region is CASTSGRGNYGYTF. The DNA of the CDR3 is TGTGCCAGCACCTCAGGGCGGGGTAACTATGGCTACACCTTC.

The chain couples TRBV2 to TRBJ2-7, with a tentative D call TRBD1 (5 bases). This CDR3 has 14 amino acids. V was shortened by 8 bases and J by 0 bases, with 14 bases between the two germline ends. Germline loops: CDR1 SNHLY, CDR2 FYNNEI. The CDR3 reads CASEWQGDSYEQYF. In DNA, the CDR3 is TGTGCCAGCGAATGGCAAGGGGACTCCTACGAGCAGTACTTC.

This clone was seen a few times. The CDR3, as DNA: TGTGCCAGCTCGTCGGGCATGGGGCCGTACTTC. Protein sequence: CASSSGMGPYF. This chain links TRBV6-6 with TRBJ2-7, with D possibly being TRBD1 (5 bases). This CDR3 spans 11 amino acids. The V end lost 8 bases, the J end lost 12 bases, and 17 bases lay between the germline ends. Germline CDR1 reads MNHNY; CDR2 reads SVGAGI (reference sequence).

This rearrangement joins TRBV27 to TRBJ2-7; tentative D call: TRBD1 (5 bases). V was clipped by 2 bases and J by 6 bases, with 8 bases between them. Germline V lookup: CDR1 MNHEY, CDR2 SMNVEV (reference sequence). The CDR3 covers 12 residues. CDR3 region: CASSLSGAEQYF. The DNA of the CDR3 is TGTGCCAGCAGTTTAAGTGGGGCCGAGCAGTACTTC.

This clone was counted a few times. J is TRBJ1-2 and V is TRBV7-8, with a possible D match to TRBD1 (5 bases). V was clipped by 5 bases and J by 2 bases, with 18 bases between them. The CDR3 runs to 16 residues. Germline V gene data show CDR1 as SGHVS and CDR2 as FQNEAQ. Written as DNA, the CDR3 is TGTGCCAGCAGCGACCTCGGGGGGGGTCCAAACTATGGCTACACCTTC. Residues: CASSDLGGGPNYGYTF. The whole variable domain, filled in from reference TRBV7-8 and TRBJ1-2, reads GAGVSQSPRYKVAKRGQDVALRCDPISGHVSLFWYQQALGQGPEFLTYFQNEAQLDKSGLPSDRFFAERPEGSVSTLKIQRTQQEDSAVYLCASSDLGGGPNYGYTFGSGTRLTVV.

V usage is TRBV15 and J usage is TRBJ2-2; 7 nucleotides align to TRBD2. The CDR3 is made up of 12 amino acids. The J segment lost 11 bases and the V segment lost 3 bases, leaving 3 bases of the junction unmatched. Germline values: CDR1 LNHNV, CDR2 YYDKDF (reference sequence). The CDR3 DNA is TGTGCCACCAGCAGTGGGGGGGTAGAGCTGTTTTTT. It yields the protein CATSSGGVELFF. Full variable domain (missing parts from reference TRBV15 and TRBJ2-2): DAMVIQNPRYQVTQFGKPVTLSCSQTLNHNVMYWYQQKSSQAPKLLFHYYDKDFNNEADTPDNFQSRRPNTSFCFLDIRSPGLGDTAMYLCATSSGGVELFFGEGSRLTVL.

The rearrangement links TRBV7-9 to TRBJ1-3; weak D call: TRBD1 (5 bases). Trimming shortened V by 2 bases and J by 0 bases, and 11 bases separated the two germline ends. The CDR3 sequence is 16 residues long. Germline V gene data show CDR1 as SEHNR and CDR2 as FQNEAQ (reference sequence). Here the CDR3 DNA reads TGTGCCAGCAGCTTAAGTGGGGCCCCCTCTGGAAACACCATATATTTT. Protein product: CASSLSGAPSGNTIYF.

J is TRBJ1-1 and V is TRBV29-1; weak D call: TRBD1 (5 bases). CDR1 and CDR2 (germline): SQVTM, ANQGSEA. The CDR3 has 12 residues. Trimming took 4 bases from V and 6 from J, leaving 12 bases between them. The CDR3 DNA reads TGCAGCGTTGGATCAGGGTATTCTGAAGCTTTCTTT. This codes for CSVGSGYSEAFF.

V gene TRBV29-1 combines with J gene TRBJ2-1; a possible D gene is TRBD2 (5 bases). Trimming removed 7 bases at V and 0 bases at J, with 13 bases between. Germline CDR1 reads SQVTM; CDR2 reads ANQGSEA. The CDR3 covers 14 residues. In DNA form, the CDR3 reads TGCAGCGCCGAAAGGGAGAGCTCCTACAATGAGCAGTTCTTC. Amino acid sequence: CSAERESSYNEQFF.

The chain joins TRBV6-5 to TRBJ1-1, with 8 bases aligning to TRBD1. V dropped 2 bases and J dropped 1; count of bases not matched to a gene: 0. The CDR3 is 14 residues long. Germline CDR1 reads MNHEY; CDR2 reads SVGAGI. The CDR3 region has the DNA TGTGCCAGCAGTTACGGACAGGGGAACACTGAAGCTTTCTTT. It translates to CASSYGQGNTEAFF.

J is TRBJ1-4 and V is TRBV6-6; D may be TRBD1 (6 bases). The CDR3 is 14 residues long. CDR1 and CDR2 (germline): MNHNY, SVGAGI (reference sequence). Trimming took off 6 bases at V and 8 bases at J, with 16 bases between the two ends. The DNA of the CDR3 is TGTGCCAGCAGGTCAAGGGGAGGGGGGGAAAAACTGTTTTTT. Translating it yields CASRSRGGGEKLFF.

This chain connects TRBV4-1 to TRBJ1-5, with D unclear. This CDR3 has 14 amino acids. Trimming pared 3 bases from V and 9 bases from J, leaving 15 bases between. Germline V gene data show CDR1 as MGHRA and CDR2 as YSYEKL. In DNA form, the CDR3 reads TGCGCCAGCAGCCAGGAATCCGGCGGTGGGCCCCAGCATTTT. The encoded protein is CASSQESGGGPQHF.

This clone was seen a handful of times. The V gene is TRBV12-5, the J gene TRBJ1-5, with 11 bases fitting TRBD1. Germline assignment: CDR1 LGHNT and CDR2 FRNRAP. This CDR3 is built from 22 residues. V shed 0 bases and J 1 base; nucleotides not matched to a gene: 17. The CDR3 is CASGLVSTGQGALSRSNQPQHF. CDR3 in DNA: TGTGCTAGTGGTTTGGTCTCAACTGGACAGGGGGCACTATCGAGGAGCAATCAGCCCCAGCATTTT. The whole variable domain, filled in from reference TRBV12-5 and TRBJ1-5, reads DARVTQTPRHKVTEMGQEVTMRCQPILGHNTVFWYRQTMMQGLELLAYFRNRAPLDDSGMPKDRFSAEMPDATLATLKIQPSEPRDSAVYFCASGLVSTGQGALSRSNQPQHFGDGTRLSIL.

The chain recombines TRBV29-1 with TRBJ1-2; D may be TRBD1 (6 bases). The CDR3 length is 13 residues. Germline CDR1 SQVTM, CDR2 ANQGSEA. Trimming removed 2 bases at V and 4 bases at J, with 11 bases between. For the CDR3, the DNA is TGCAGCGTTGAAAACGCAGGGGCCTATGGCTACACCTTC. Its translation: CSVENAGAYGYTF.

This CDR3 reads CASSVGGGKTEAFF. The CDR3 coding sequence is TGTGCCAGCAGTGTGGGGGGAGGGAAGACTGAAGCTTTCTTT. This rearrangement joins TRBV25-1 to TRBJ1-1, with D perhaps matching TRBD1 (5 bases). Trimming took off 4 bases at V and 5 bases at J, with 14 bases between the two ends. The CDR3 extends over 14 amino acids. The germline CDR1 and CDR2 sequences are MGHDK and SYGVNS.

The rearrangement joins TRBV4-2 to TRBJ2-7; 9 nucleotides match TRBD1. The ends lost 1 base at V and 3 bases at J; junction bases unmatched: 4. CDR3 length equals 15 residues. Germline loops: CDR1 LGHNA, CDR2 YNFKEQ. The CDR3, as DNA: TGTGCCAGCAGCCAAGCCACAGGGGGCGGCTACGAGCAGTACTTC. Its protein is CASSQATGGGYEQYF.

This clone showed up just a few times. The chain combines TRBV29-1 with TRBJ2-7; 8 bases map to TRBD1. In germline, CDR1 is SQVTM, CDR2 ANQGSEA. The CDR3 sequence is 13 residues long. V was clipped by 7 bases and J by 2 bases; unmatched bases: 7. CDR3 sequence reads: CSALGTGAYEQYF. CDR3 sequence (DNA): TGCAGCGCCTTGGGGACAGGCGCCTACGAGCAGTACTTC.